This T cell receptor (beta chain) was profiled in a study of cytomegalovirus exposure and HLA in healthy donors. The overall study: Among the 400 or so donors who were genotyped, roughly 76% fell in the genetic ancestry cluster that is associated with self-reported Caucasian donors. General study points: Earlier analysis yielded a pattern in which most TCR beta V segments were productive about 87% or about 30% of the time.

V dropped 6 bases and J dropped 1 base, with 12 bases sitting between them. The germline gives CDR1 MNHEY, CDR2 SVGAGI. CDR3 length: 14 amino acids. Notes on this clone: Its antigen is not known.

With 60 Vbeta and 13 Jbeta primers, the PCR was carried out. The method was immunoSEQ multiplex PCR; TCRdb's version includes in-frame clones alone and lacks a portion of them. The table records more than 70,000 clones, 60% to 85% of them present only once. The clonotype comes from a boy younger than 18 in good health and CMV-seronegative. The chain recombines TRBV6-5 with TRBJ2-5; a weak D match, TRBD2 (6 bases). The sequenced sample was PBMCs. The CDR3 DNA reads TGTGCCAGCAGCCGACGGAGGGTCCAAGAGACCCAGTACTTC. Amino acids: CASSRRRVQETQYF.